This entry describes one T cell receptor (beta chain). The data were taken from a study of blood T cell repertoires in COVID-19. Study-level background: Acute-phase and convalescent COVID-19 samples originated in the United States, Italy and Spain. The cDNA or gDNA used as material had been derived from T cells, B-cell-depleted T cells, or PBMCs.

In the study's own analysis: The authors estimated nucleated cell counts from reference gene primer amplification. Assay: immunoSEQ multiplex PCR; the TCRdb copy retains only in-frame clones and omits some. Clone size and V and J calls were adopted from that table, with D and trimming inferred from the DNA. The sample holds about 97,000 clones, approximately 90% seen once. V lost 3 bases and J lost 0; bases outside the gene matches: 5. CDR3 size: 17 residues. Germline CDR1 SGHAT, CDR2 FQNNGV. The chain uses TRBV11-2 and TRBJ2-6; 7 bases are shared with TRBD1. The sample comprised peripheral blood. The sequence was obtained from a man in his fifties or sixties with active COVID-19. The CDR3 spells CASSLTGLSSGANVLTF. CDR3 in DNA: TGTGCCAGCAGCTTGACAGGGCTAAGCTCTGGGGCCAACGTCCTGACTTTC.